This T cell receptor beta chain was recovered during a study of shared clonotypes between healthy human individuals. Study-wide points: Sharing of clonotypes among donors was expected to vary with sequencing depth. Though the depth was large, rarefaction showed that sorted-subset sequencing was incomplete.

As for this clone: Antigen specificity is unknown.

Germline V gives CDR1 SQVTM, CDR2 ANQGSEA. V shed 6 bases, J shed 5 bases, and the junction held 6 bases outside the gene matches. The CDR3 sequence is 13 residues long. Execution of the assay was at deep level. Method: immunoSEQ multiplex PCR; TCRdb's copy keeps in-frame clones and lacks some. The sample lists under 350,000 clones, roughly 87% occurring once. Sample: memory CD8+ T cells sorted from blood. Subset of the sample: CD45RO+ cells pooled with CCR7-negative TemRA cells. The receptor comes from a man in his late teens or twenties in good health. The chain carries TRBV29-1 and TRBJ1-4, with 7 bases lining up with TRBD1. This CDR3 reads CSVLGQENEKLFF. As DNA, the CDR3 is TGCAGCGTGCTCGGACAGGAGAATGAAAAACTGTTTTTT.